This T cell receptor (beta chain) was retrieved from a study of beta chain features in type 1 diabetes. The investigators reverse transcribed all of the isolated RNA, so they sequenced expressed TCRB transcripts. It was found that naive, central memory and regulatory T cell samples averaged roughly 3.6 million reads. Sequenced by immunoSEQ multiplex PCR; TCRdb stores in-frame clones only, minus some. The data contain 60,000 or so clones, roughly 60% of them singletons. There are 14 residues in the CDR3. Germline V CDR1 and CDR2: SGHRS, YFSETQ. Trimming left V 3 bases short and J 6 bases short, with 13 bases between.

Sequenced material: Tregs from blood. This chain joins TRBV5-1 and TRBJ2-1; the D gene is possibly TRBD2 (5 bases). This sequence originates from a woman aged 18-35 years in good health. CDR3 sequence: CASSSGLEGNEQFF. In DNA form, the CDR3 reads TGCGCCAGCAGCTCGGGGTTAGAAGGCAATGAGCAGTTCTTC. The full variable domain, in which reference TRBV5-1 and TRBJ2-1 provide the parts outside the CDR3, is KAGVTQTPRYLIKTRGQQVTLSCSPISGHRSVSWYQQTPGQGLQFLFEYFSETQRNKGNFPGRFSGRQFSNSRSEMNVSTLELGDSALYLCASSSGLEGNEQFFGPGTRLTVL.